The rows below give T cell receptor beta chains drawn from one sample of a study of blood T cell repertoires in COVID-19. Here immunoSEQ multiplex PCR was the method, and the copy in TCRdb shows in-frame clones only, minus some. Here the sample spans almost 200,000 clones, approximately 80% being singletons. Sequencing input: peripheral blood. The receptors were sampled from a man aged 55 to 70 with COVID-19, enrolled during active disease. CDR3s include the opening cysteine and the closing phenylalanine or tryptophan. The order of the fields is J gene, V gene, D gene, CDR3 protein. A D gene is named only where the DNA matches it firmly.

TRBJ1-3,TRBV6-5,.,CASSPEGTGNTIYF
TRBJ2-1,TRBV30,.,CAWRNGGGSPYNEQFF
TRBJ1-1,TRBV12-3/TRBV12-4,TRBD1,CASSPGTAGEAFF
TRBJ1-1,TRBV6-6,TRBD1,CASSPGQGAMNTEAFF
TRBJ2-7,TRBV27,.,CASSLSPSYEQYF
TRBJ2-3,TRBV7-2,.,CASSVLLLTDTQYF
TRBJ1-5,TRBV27,TRBD1,CASLPDRGARGNQPQHF
TRBJ2-7,TRBV5-1,.,CASKGVYEQYF
TRBJ2-1,TRBV9,TRBD2,CASSVSLAAGVGQFF
TRBJ1-1,TRBV28,.,CASRTPSIPEAFF
TRBJ1-1,TRBV6-5,.,CASSQQGDDTEAFF
TRBJ1-4,TRBV2,.,CAGQTDSKGEKLFF
TRBJ1-3,TRBV18,.,CASSPRTASGNTIYF
TRBJ1-2,TRBV27,.,CASRLRANYGYTF
TRBJ2-7,TRBV19,.,CASRGRDTVSYEQYF
TRBJ2-2,TRBV5-1,.,CASSSQGNTGELFF
TRBJ2-1,TRBV5-1,.,CASSLAYEQFF
TRBJ1-4,TRBV27,TRBD1,CASSPQRGQAEKLFF
TRBJ2-1,TRBV7-6,TRBD2,CASTPGGGPNNEQFF
TRBJ1-1,TRBV6-5,TRBD1,CASSQTGGETEAFF
TRBJ1-1,TRBV13,.,CASINRGDRGTEAFF
TRBJ2-7,TRBV6-6,.,CASSSPRAGALKQYF
TRBJ2-7,TRBV5-1,TRBD1,CASSQTGSGAYEQYF
TRBJ1-5,TRBV5-8,TRBD1,CASSQGERINQPQHF
TRBJ2-3,TRBV7-2,TRBD1,CASSLPGQRTDTQYF
TRBJ2-7,TRBV11-2,.,CASSGARDKQYF
TRBJ1-1,TRBV29-1,TRBD1,CSVFNRGVSEAFF
TRBJ2-1,TRBV3-1/TRBV3-2,.,CASSQERARGGNEQFF
TRBJ2-5,TRBV7-9,.,CASSLVGGGQETQYF
TRBJ2-5,TRBV5-6,TRBD1,CASSSTGTGWGETQYF
TRBJ1-1,TRBV5-1,.,CASSLPGVTEAFF
TRBJ1-1,TRBV6-5,.,CASSYGEWGDTEAFF
TRBJ2-5,TRBV7-9,.,CASSLAGQREETQYF
TRBJ1-1,TRBV6-6,TRBD1,CASSYGDSLAAFF
TRBJ1-4,TRBV2,TRBD1,CASRADRAGNEKLFF
TRBJ1-1,TRBV15,.,CATSRDSRVNTEAFF
TRBJ1-1,TRBV27,.,CASSRNSGRGATEAFF
TRBJ1-1,TRBV6-2/TRBV6-3,.,CASSYFYYAEAFF
TRBJ2-5,TRBV12-3/TRBV12-4,.,CASSFRGQETQYF
TRBJ1-5,TRBV7-8,.,CASSLKERGPQHF
TRBJ2-7,TRBV27,TRBD1,CASSVPGQGFHEQYF
TRBJ2-1,TRBV4-2,TRBD1,CASSHQSRDRGLDEQFF
TRBJ2-7,TRBV6-2/TRBV6-3,TRBD1,CASSDGTGRGKQYF
TRBJ1-1,TRBV7-3,TRBD1,CASSLRGGQGWEAFF
TRBJ1-2,TRBV21-1,.,CASSKALEVNGYTF
TRBJ2-1,TRBV18,TRBD1,CASSPTTGTGGNEQFF
TRBJ2-3,TRBV19,TRBD2,CASSLLAGSTDTQYF
TRBJ2-7,TRBV5-1,.,CASSPAGSGVYEQYF